This is a list of T cell receptor beta chains from one sample in a study of blood T cell repertoires in COVID-19. Data came from immunoSEQ multiplex PCR; TCRdb stores just in-frame clones and leaves some out. The sample lists about 210,000 clones, about 91% occurring once. The specimen sequenced was peripheral blood. The receptor set was obtained from a young man with acute or convalescent COVID-19. Both conserved end residues are part of each CDR3. A D gene is named only where the DNA matches it firmly. Clone size appears in some rows only: once, few, many, or a class for an expanded clone.

D: .; J: TRBJ1-1; size: .; V: TRBV11-2; CDR3: CASSSPGGGQTEAFF; DNA: TGTGCCAGCAGCTCCCCTGGGGGGGGTCAGACTGAAGCTTTCTTT
D: .; J: TRBJ2-1; size: .; V: TRBV27; CDR3: CASSNIRLNEQFF; DNA: TGTGCCAGCAGCAATATTCGACTCAATGAGCAGTTCTTC
D: .; J: TRBJ1-3; size: .; V: TRBV6-5; CDR3: CASKKSEGNTIYF; DNA: TGTGCCAGCAAAAAAAGCGAAGGAAACACCATATATTTT
D: TRBD2; J: TRBJ2-1; size: .; V: TRBV5-1; CDR3: CASSLAGGVYNEQFF; DNA: TGCGCCAGCTCCCTGGCGGGAGGGGTATACAATGAGCAGTTCTTC
D: TRBD2; J: TRBJ2-2; size: .; V: TRBV7-9; CDR3: CASSKTSTNTGELFF; DNA: TGTGCCAGCAGCAAGACTAGCACGAACACCGGGGAGCTGTTTTTT
D: TRBD1; J: TRBJ1-1; size: .; V: TRBV30; CDR3: CASGQGVVEAFF; DNA: TGTGCCAGCGGACAGGGGGTGGTTGAAGCTTTCTTT
D: TRBD2; J: TRBJ2-2; size: once; V: TRBV7-2; CDR3: CASARVGTSPTGELFF; DNA: TGTGCCAGCGCAAGAGTCGGGACTAGCCCCACCGGGGAGCTGTTTTTT
D: .; J: TRBJ2-6; size: .; V: TRBV4-1; CDR3: CASSQVFRGSGANVLTF; DNA: TGCGCCAGCAGCCAAGTTTTTCGGGGATCTGGGGCCAACGTCCTGACTTTC
D: TRBD2; J: TRBJ2-3; size: .; V: TRBV11-3; CDR3: CASSLGLAGGAQYF; DNA: TGTGCCAGCAGCCTGGGACTAGCGGGAGGAGCGCAGTATTTT
D: .; J: TRBJ2-1; size: .; V: TRBV19; CDR3: CASSREGLLQRWVSGEQFF; DNA: TGTGCCAGTAGTAGAGAAGGACTACTCCAAAGATGGGTTAGTGGTGAGCAGTTCTTC
D: TRBD1; J: TRBJ1-5; size: once; V: TRBV5-1; CDR3: CASSPGQGRDQPQHF; DNA: TGCGCCAGCAGCCCGGGACAGGGGCGTGATCAGCCCCAGCATTTT
D: .; J: TRBJ2-3; size: .; V: TRBV7-3; CDR3: CASSSTYGDTQYF; DNA: TGTGCCAGCAGCTCAACCTACGGTGATACGCAGTATTTT
D: .; J: TRBJ2-1; size: once; V: TRBV19; CDR3: CASSRVTGSYNEQFF; DNA: TGTGCCAGTAGCAGAGTCACAGGGTCCTACAATGAGCAGTTCTTC
D: TRBD1; J: TRBJ1-5; size: .; V: TRBV7-9; CDR3: CASSPGQGVRPQHF; DNA: TGTGCCAGCAGCCCGGGACAGGGGGTTCGTCCCCAGCATTTT
D: TRBD2; J: TRBJ2-3; size: .; V: TRBV5-4; CDR3: CASSQRGEGDTQYF; DNA: TGTGCCAGCAGCCAGCGGGGGGAGGGAGATACGCAGTATTTT
D: TRBD2; J: TRBJ2-7; size: .; V: TRBV28; CDR3: CASGPPGGTYF; DNA: TGTGCCAGCGGTCCCCCGGGGGGAACGTACTTC
D: TRBD1; J: TRBJ2-7; size: .; V: TRBV5-1; CDR3: CASSLLSGGPYEQYF; DNA: TGCGCCAGCAGCTTGCTGTCAGGGGGACCCTACGAGCAGTACTTC
D: TRBD2; J: TRBJ2-1; size: .; V: TRBV28; CDR3: CASRLGGTTSYNEQFF; DNA: TGTGCCAGCAGACTGGGAGGGACCACCTCCTACAATGAGCAGTTCTTC
D: TRBD1; J: TRBJ2-2; size: .; V: TRBV7-9; CDR3: CASSDRGRTGELFF; DNA: TGTGCCAGCTCGGACAGGGGGCGGACCGGGGAGCTGTTTTTT
D: TRBD1; J: TRBJ2-1; size: .; V: TRBV11-2; CDR3: CASSYLRGQNEQFF; DNA: TGTGCCAGCAGCTACCTTCGGGGACAGAATGAGCAGTTCTTC